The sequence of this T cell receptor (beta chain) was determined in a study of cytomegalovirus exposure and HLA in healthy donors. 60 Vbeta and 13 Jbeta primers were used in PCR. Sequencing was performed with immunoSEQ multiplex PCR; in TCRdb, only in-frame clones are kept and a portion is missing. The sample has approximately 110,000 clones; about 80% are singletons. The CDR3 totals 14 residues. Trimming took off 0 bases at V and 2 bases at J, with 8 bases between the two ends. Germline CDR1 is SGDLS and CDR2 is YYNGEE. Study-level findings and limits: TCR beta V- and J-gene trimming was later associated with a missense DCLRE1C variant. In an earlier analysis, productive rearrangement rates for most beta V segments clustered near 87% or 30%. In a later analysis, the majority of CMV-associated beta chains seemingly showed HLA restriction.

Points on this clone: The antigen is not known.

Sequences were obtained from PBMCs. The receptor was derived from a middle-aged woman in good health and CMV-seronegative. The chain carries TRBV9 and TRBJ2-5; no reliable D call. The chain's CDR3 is CASSVGAGQETQYF. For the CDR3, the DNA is TGTGCCAGCAGCGTAGGCGCAGGTCAAGAGACCCAGTACTTC.